This T cell receptor beta chain appears in the sequencing data of a study of cytomegalovirus exposure and HLA in healthy donors. Whole-study context: An analysis done earlier identified approximately 120 million unique TCR beta sequences from approximately 200 million T cells. Study-wide results and caveats: Apparent HLA restriction characterized most CMV-associated TCR beta chains in a later analysis. The analysis excluded some indistinguishable V segments, including TRBV6-2 and TRBV6-3.

CDR1 and CDR2 from the germline V gene are GTSNPN and SVGIG (reference sequence). The ends were cut back, 0 bases at V and 6 bases at J, with 18 bases in the middle. The CDR3 is 15 amino acids. The table lists this clone with a few counts. Its target is unknown. All donors participated as healthy donors of bone marrow. Primers for the PCR totalled 60 Vbeta and 13 Jbeta. Some clones are missing from TCRdb's copy, which holds only in-frame ones; the method was immunoSEQ multiplex PCR. The data contain some 54,000 clones, about 84% of them seen just once; the ten biggest clones take up about 6.5%. The sequenced sample consisted of PBMCs. The clonotype was recovered from a male donor in good health and CMV-seronegative. V usage is TRBV30 and J usage is TRBJ2-7, with D maybe TRBD1 (7 bases). CDR3 residues: CAWSVVGGGFLEQYF. CDR3 in DNA: TGTGCCTGGAGTGTCGTAGGAGGGGGCTTTCTCGAGCAGTACTTC.